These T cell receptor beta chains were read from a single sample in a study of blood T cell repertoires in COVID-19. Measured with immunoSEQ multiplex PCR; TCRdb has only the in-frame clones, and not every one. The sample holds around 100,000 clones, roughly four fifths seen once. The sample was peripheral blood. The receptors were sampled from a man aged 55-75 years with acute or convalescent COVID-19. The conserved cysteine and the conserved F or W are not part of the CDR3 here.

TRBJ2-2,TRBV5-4,ASSLPLAGGTGELF
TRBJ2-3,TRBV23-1,ASLNDGTENTDTQY
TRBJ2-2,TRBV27,ASSPLIGELF
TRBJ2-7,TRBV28,ASSPGLAGTYEQY
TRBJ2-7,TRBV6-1,ASSEIAGASYEQY
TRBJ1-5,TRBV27,ASSLTGGGHQPQH
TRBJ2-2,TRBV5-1,ASTRAPGVNTGELF
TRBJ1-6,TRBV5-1,ASSLEAGGNNSPLH
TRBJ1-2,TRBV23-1,ASKIDYT
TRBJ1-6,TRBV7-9,ASSLGTADFNSYNSPLH
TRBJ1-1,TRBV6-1,ASSENRGTEAF
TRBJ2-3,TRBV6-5,ASSYYGLARTDTQY
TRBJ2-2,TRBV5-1,ASSSGGTNTGELF
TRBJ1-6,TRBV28,ASRNTAGNSPLH
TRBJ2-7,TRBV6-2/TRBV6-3,ASSYWRDRGGPLDYEQY
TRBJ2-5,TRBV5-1,ASSLAGRERETQY
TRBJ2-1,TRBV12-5,ASGLGQGYYNEQF
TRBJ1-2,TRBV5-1,ASSLGLQGADYGYT
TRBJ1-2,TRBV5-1,ASSLRGGATPYGYT
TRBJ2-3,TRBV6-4,ASSASGGSTDTQY
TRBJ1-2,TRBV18,ASSPRTGGADYGYT
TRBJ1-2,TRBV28,ASILQGDYGYT
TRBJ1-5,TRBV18,ASSPLGQGSNQPQH
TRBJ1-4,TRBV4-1,ASSQDRRGVPFNEKLF
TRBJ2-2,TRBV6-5,ASSYYRAGELF
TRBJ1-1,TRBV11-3,ASSLQENTEAF
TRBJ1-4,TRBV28,ASSLTLSRTNEKLF
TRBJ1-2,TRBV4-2,ASSQTGTGGPHGYT
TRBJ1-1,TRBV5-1,ASSLLQGSGTEAF
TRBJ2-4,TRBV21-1,ASSKKMDARLYLNIQY
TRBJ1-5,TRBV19,ASSQGAWQPQH
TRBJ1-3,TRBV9,ASSVLDYYSGNTIY
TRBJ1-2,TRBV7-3,ASSLTPGSNGYT
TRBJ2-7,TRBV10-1,ASSDVAASEQY
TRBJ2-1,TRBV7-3,ASSPGTGGTYEQF
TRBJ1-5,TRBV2,ASSDGQVGVWPQH
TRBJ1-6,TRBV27,ASSFRSYNSPLH
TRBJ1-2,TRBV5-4,ASSLVGGALNGYT
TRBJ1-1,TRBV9,ASSRPGTGNAEAF
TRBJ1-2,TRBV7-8,ASSRDRGYGYT
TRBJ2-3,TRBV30,AWSVGGAGTDTQY
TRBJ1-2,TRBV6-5,ASIGGGGPGYGYT
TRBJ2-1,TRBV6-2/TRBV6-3,ASSSGTSGTTYNEQF
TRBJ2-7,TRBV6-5,AGALGYSYEQY
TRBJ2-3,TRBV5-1,ASSLAWGQGADTQY
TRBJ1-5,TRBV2,ASSVTGVRNQPQH
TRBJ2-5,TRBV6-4,ASRPSGRAGETQY
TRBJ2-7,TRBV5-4,ASSLGQGAAYEQY
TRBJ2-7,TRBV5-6,ASSLGSSGLYEQY
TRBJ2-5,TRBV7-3,ASSLGPTRGQETQY
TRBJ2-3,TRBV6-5,ASTLSGAVTDTQY